A single T cell receptor (beta chain) is shown here with its context. No antigen is known for it. Clones were read by immunoSEQ multiplex PCR, and TCRdb kept only the in-frame ones, dropping some. The profile shows about 120,000 clones, roughly 90% of them singletons. These data come from a study of T cell responses to AZD1222 COVID-19 vaccine. Study-level information: Second doses that came at about 4 or about 12 weeks were put together.

In germline, CDR1 is SGHRS, CDR2 YFSETQ. V was pared by 4 bases and J by 2 bases, with 14 bases between. There are 15 residues in the CDR3. Broader study findings: Vaccination with two AZD1222 doses was followed by a rise in Spike-specific TCR breadth and depth. The study reported that nearly half of spike-specific TCRs target unmutated variant regions. White British donors predominated, females outnumbered males, and clonal diversity was possibly underestimated.

The sequence derives from an adult in good health. The chain carries TRBV5-1 and TRBJ2-3; no definite D call. The sample in question was peripheral blood, obtained on day 0 of AZD1222 vaccination. The CDR3 here is CASSPSSRTTDTQYF. The CDR3 nucleotides read TGCGCCAGCAGCCCCTCCTCGCGTACCACAGATACGCAGTATTTT. The whole variable domain, remainder taken from reference TRBV5-1 and TRBJ2-3, is KAGVTQTPRYLIKTRGQQVTLSCSPISGHRSVSWYQQTPGQGLQFLFEYFSETQRNKGNFPGRFSGRQFSNSRSEMNVSTLELGDSALYLCASSPSSRTTDTQYFGPGTRLTVL.